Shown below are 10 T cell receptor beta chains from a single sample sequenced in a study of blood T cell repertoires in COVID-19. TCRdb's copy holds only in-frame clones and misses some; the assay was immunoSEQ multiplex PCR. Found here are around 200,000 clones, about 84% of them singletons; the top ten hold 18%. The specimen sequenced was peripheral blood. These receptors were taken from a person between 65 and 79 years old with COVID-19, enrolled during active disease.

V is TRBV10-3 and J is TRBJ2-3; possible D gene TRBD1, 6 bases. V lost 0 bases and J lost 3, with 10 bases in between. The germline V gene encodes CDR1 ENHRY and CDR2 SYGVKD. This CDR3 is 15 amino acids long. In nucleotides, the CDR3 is TGTGCCATCAGTGAGTCGGGGGCCGGGACAGATACGCAGTATTTT. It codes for CAISESGAGTDTQYF.

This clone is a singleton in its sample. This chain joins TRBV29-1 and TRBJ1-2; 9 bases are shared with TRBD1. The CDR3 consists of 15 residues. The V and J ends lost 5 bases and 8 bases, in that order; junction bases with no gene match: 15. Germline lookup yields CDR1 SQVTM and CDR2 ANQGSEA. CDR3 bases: TGCAGCGTTCTCATGTCCGGGACAGGGCATAAGGGCTACACCTTC. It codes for CSVLMSGTGHKGYTF.

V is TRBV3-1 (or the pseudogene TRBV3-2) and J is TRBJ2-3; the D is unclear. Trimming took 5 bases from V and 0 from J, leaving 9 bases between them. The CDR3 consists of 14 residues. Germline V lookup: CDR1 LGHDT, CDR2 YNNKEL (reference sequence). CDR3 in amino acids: CASSETASTDTQYF. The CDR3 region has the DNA TGTGCCAGCAGCGAAACTGCCAGCACAGATACGCAGTATTTT.

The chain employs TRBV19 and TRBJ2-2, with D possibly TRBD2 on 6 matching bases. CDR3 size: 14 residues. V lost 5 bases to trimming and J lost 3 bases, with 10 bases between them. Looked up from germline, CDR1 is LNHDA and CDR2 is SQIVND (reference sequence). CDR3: CASSLGGYTGELFF. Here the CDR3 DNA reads TGTGCCAGTAGTCTTGGAGGGTACACCGGGGAGCTGTTTTTT.

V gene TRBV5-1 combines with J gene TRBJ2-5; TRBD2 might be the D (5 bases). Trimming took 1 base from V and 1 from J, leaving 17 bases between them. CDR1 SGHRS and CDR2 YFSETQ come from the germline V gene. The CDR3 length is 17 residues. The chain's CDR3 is CASSLSGTRTAQETQYF. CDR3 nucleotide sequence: TGCGCCAGCAGCTTGAGCGGCACCCGGACGGCCCAAGAGACCCAGTACTTC.

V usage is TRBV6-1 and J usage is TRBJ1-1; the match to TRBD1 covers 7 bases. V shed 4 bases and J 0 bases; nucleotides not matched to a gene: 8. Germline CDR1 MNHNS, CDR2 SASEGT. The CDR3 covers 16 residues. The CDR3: CASSATGRAVNTEAFF. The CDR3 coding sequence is TGTGCCAGCAGTGCGACAGGGAGAGCGGTGAACACTGAAGCTTTCTTT.

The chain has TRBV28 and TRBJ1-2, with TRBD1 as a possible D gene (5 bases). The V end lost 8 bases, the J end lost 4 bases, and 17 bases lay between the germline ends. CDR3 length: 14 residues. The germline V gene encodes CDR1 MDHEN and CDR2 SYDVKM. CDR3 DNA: TGTGCCAGCGCGAATGGGGGGTCGGGCTATGGCTACACCTTC. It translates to CASANGGSGYGYTF.

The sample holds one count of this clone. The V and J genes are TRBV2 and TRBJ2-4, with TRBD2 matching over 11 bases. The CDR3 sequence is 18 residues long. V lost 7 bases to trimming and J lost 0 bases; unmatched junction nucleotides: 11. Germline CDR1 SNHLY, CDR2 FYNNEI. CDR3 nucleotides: TGTGCCAGCAAAGTGATAGCGGGAGGGTTACTAGCCAAAAACATTCAGTACTTC. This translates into CASKVIAGGLLAKNIQYF.

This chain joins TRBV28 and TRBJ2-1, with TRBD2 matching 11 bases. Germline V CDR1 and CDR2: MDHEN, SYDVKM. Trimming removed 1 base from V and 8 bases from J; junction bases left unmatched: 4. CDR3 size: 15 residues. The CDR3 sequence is CASSLYLAGGHEQFF. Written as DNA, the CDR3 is TGTGCCAGCAGTTTATATCTAGCGGGAGGACATGAGCAGTTCTTC.

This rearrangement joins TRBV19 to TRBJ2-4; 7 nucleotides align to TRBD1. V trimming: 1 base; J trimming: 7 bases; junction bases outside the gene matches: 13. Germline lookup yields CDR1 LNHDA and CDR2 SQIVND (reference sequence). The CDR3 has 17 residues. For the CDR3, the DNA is TGTGCCAGTAGTATAGGTTTGTCGGCAGGGGGACGGAACATTCAGTACTTC. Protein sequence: CASSIGLSAGGRNIQYF.